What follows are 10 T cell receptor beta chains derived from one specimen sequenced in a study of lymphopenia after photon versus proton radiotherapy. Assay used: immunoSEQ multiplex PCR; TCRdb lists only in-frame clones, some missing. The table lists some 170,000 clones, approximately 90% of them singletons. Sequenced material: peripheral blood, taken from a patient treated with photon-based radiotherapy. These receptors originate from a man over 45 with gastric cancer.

The CDR3 nucleotides are TGTGCCAGCAGTTACTCGAGACGGGAGGGTGAAAAACTGTTTTTT. Its translation: CASSYSRREGEKLFF. This chain connects TRBV6-5 to TRBJ1-4; D remains unclear. Trimming removed 0 bases from V and 7 bases from J, with 12 bases in between. Germline CDR1 and CDR2: MNHEY and SVGAGI. The CDR3 has 15 residues.

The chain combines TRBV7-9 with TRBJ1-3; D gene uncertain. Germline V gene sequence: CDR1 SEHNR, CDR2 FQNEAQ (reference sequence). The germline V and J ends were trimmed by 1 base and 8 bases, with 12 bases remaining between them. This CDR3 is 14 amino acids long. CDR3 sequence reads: CASSLDAHFHTIYF. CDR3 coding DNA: TGTGCCAGCAGCTTAGACGCCCATTTTCACACCATATATTTT.

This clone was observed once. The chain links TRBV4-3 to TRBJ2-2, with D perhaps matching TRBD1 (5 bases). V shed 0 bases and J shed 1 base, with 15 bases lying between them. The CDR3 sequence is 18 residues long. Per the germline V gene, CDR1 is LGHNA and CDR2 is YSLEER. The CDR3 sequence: CASSQDPKGARNTGELFF. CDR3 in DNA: TGCGCCAGCAGCCAAGATCCAAAAGGGGCGCGGAACACCGGGGAGCTGTTTTTT.

The CDR3 DNA reads TGTGCCAGCAGTTTATTGGCCGGATCGGGCGATCAGCCCCAGCATTTT. This encodes CASSLLAGSGDQPQHF. V usage is TRBV28 and J usage is TRBJ1-5; no definite D call. Deletions cut 1 base from V and 5 bases from J, with 15 bases between. The length of the CDR3 is 16 residues. CDR1 and CDR2 (germline): MDHEN, SYDVKM.

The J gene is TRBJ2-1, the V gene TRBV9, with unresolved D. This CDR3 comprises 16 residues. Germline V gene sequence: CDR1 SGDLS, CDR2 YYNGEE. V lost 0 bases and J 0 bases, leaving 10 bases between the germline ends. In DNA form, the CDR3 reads TGTGCCAGCAGCGTAGAAGACTGGATCTCCTACAATGAGCAGTTCTTC. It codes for CASSVEDWISYNEQFF. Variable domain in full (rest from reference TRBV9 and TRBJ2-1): DSGVTQTPKHLITATGQRVTLRCSPRSGDLSVYWYQQSLDQGLQFLIQYYNGEERAKGNILERFSAQQFPDLHSELNLSSLELGDSALYFCASSVEDWISYNEQFFGPGTRLTVL.

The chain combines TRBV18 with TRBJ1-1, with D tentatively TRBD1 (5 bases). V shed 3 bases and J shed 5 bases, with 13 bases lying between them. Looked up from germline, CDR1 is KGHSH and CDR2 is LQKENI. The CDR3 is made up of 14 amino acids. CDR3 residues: CASSPSGGDTEAFF. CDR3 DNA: TGTGCCAGCTCACCGTCTGGGGGGGATACTGAAGCTTTCTTT. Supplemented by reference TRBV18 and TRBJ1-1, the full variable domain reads NAGVMQNPRHLVRRRGQEARLRCSPMKGHSHVYWYRQLPEEGLKFMVYLQKENIIDESGMPKERFSAEFPKEGPSILRIQQVVRGDSAAYFCASSPSGGDTEAFFGQGTRLTVV.

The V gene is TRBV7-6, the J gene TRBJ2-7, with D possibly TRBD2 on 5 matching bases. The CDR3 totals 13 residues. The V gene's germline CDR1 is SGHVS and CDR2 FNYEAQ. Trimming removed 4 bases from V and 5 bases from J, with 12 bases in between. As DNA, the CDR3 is TGTGCCAGCAGCTCTCAATCCGGGAACGAGCAGTACTTC. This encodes CASSSQSGNEQYF.

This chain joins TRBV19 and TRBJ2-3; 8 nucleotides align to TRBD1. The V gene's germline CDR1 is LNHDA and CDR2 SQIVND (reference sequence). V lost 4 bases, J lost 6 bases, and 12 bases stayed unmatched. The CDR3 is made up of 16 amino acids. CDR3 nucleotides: TGTGCCAGTAGTACGCCCGGGACAGGTCAAACGGATACGCAGTATTTT. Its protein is CASSTPGTGQTDTQYF.

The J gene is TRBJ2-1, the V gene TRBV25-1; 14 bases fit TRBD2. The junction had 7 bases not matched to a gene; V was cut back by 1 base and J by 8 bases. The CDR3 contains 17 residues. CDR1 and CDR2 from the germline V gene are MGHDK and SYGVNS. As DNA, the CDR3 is TGTGCCAGCAGTGAATCGAGGAGACTAGCGGGAGGGGATGAGCAGTTCTTC. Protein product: CASSESRRLAGGDEQFF.

CDR3 protein: CASSFGLADGDTQYF. Here the CDR3 DNA reads TGTGCCAGCAGTTTCGGACTAGCGGATGGAGATACGCAGTATTTT. The chain joins TRBV27 to TRBJ2-3; 10 nucleotides line up with TRBD2. J was trimmed by 5 bases and V by 3 bases; bases with no gene match: 5. The CDR3 length is 15 residues. Germline loops: CDR1 MNHEY, CDR2 SMNVEV (reference sequence).